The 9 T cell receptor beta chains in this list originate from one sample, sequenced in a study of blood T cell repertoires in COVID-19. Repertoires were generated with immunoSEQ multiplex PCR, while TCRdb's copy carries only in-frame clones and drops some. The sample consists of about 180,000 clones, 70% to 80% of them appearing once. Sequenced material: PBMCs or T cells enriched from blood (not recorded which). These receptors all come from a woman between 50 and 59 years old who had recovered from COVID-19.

CDR3 residues: CASSEAERTEQYF. In DNA, the CDR3 is TGTGCCAGCAGTGAGGCGGAGCGGACCGAGCAGTACTTC. The chain couples TRBV2 to TRBJ2-7; weak D call: TRBD2 (5 bases). The CDR3 is made up of 13 amino acids. Germline V lookup: CDR1 SNHLY, CDR2 FYNNEI. Trimming left V 3 bases short and J 6 bases short, with 12 bases between.

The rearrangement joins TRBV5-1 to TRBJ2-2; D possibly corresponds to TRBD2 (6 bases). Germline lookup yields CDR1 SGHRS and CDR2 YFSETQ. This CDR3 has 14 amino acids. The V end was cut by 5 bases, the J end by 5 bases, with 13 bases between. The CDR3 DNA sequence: TGCGCCAGCAGATGGCCCGGGGGAACCGGGGAGCTGTTTTTT. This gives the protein CASRWPGGTGELFF.

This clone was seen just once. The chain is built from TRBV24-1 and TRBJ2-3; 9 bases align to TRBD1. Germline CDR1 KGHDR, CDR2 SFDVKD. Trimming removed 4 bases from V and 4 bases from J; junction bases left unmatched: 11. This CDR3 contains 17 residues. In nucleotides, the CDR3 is TGTGCCACCAGTGAACACACAGGGGGCGCAGGGGCAGATACGCAGTATTTT. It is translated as CATSEHTGGAGADTQYF.

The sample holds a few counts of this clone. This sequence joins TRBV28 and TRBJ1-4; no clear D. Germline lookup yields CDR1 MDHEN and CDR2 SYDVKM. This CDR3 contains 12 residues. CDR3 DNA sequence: TGTGCGACTCGCAGTGTTAATGAAAAACTGTTTTTT. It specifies CATRSVNEKLFF.

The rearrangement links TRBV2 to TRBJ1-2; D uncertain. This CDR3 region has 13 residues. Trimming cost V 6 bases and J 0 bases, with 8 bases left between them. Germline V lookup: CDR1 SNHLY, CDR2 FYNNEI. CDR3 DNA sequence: TGTGCCAGCAGCACCGGGACTAACTATGGCTACACCTTC. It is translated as CASSTGTNYGYTF.

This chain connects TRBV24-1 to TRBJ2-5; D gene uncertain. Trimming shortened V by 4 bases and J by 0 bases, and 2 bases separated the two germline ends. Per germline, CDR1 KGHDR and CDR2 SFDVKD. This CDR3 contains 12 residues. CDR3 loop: CATSDYQETQYF. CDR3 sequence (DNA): TGTGCCACCAGTGACTACCAAGAGACCCAGTACTTC.

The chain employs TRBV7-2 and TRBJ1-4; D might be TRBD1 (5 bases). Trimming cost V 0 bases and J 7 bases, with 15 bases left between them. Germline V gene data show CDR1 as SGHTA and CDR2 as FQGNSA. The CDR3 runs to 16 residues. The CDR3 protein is CASSLAGGREGEKLFF. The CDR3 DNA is TGTGCCAGCAGCTTAGCGGGCGGCAGGGAAGGTGAAAAACTGTTTTTT.

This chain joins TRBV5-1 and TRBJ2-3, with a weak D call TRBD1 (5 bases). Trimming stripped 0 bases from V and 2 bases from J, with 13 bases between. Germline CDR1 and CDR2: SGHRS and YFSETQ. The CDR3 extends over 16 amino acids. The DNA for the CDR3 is TGCGCCAGCAGCTTGGTGGGGCTTTCCACCACAGATACGCAGTATTTT. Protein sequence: CASSLVGLSTTDTQYF.

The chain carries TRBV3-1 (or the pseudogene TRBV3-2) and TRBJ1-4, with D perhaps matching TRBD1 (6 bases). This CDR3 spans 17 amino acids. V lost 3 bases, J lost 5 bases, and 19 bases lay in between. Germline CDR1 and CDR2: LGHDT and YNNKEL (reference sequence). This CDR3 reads CASSHQNNGTQNEKLFF. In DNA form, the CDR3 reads TGTGCCAGCAGCCACCAAAACAACGGGACACAGAATGAAAAACTGTTTTTT.